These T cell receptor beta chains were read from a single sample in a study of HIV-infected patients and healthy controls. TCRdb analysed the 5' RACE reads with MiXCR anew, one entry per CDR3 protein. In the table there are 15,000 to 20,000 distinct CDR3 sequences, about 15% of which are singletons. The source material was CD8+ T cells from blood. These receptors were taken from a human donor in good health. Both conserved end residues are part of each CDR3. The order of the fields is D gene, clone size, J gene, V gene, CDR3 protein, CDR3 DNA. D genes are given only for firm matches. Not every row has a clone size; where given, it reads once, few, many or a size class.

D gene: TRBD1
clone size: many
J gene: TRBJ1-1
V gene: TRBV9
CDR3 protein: CASSDSVSRGTEAFF
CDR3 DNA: TGTGCCAGCAGCGATAGTGTATCCAGGGGGACTGAAGCTTTCTTT

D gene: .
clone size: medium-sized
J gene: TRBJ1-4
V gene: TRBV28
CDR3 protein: CASSSNAPGPSVEDEKLFF
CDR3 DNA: TGTGCCAGCAGTTCCAATGCTCCGGGACCCAGTGTTGAGGATGAAAAACTGTTTTTT

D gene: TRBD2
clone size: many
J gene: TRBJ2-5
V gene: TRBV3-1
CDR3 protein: CASSSRSGIRETQYF
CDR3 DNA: TGTGCCAGCAGCTCACGAAGCGGGATCAGAGAGACCCAGTACTTC

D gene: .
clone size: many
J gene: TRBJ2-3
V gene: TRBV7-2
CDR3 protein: CASSLVFPLVDGPGADTQYF
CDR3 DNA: TGTGCCAGCAGCTTAGTCTTCCCATTGGTTGACGGCCCTGGTGCAGATACGCAGTATTTT

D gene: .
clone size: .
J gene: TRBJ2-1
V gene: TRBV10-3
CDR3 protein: CAIRSSTAYNEQFF
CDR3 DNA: TGTGCCATCAGATCCTCGACAGCCTACAATGAGCAGTTCTTC

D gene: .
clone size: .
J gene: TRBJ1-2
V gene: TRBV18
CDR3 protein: CASSPALDSPYGYTF
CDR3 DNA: TGTGCCAGCTCACCAGCTCTCGACAGTCCCTATGGCTACACCTTC

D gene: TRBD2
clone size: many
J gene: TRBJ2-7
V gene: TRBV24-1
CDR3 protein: CATSDLPELAGRYEQYF
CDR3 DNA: TGTGCCACCAGTGATTTGCCCGAACTAGCGGGCCGCTACGAGCAGTACTTC

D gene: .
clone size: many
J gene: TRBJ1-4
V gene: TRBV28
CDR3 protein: CASTDRLGNNEKLFF
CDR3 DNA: TGTGCCAGCACCGATCGCCTGGGTAATAATGAAAAACTGTTTTTT

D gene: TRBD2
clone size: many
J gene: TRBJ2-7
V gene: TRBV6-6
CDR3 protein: CASSYPSGTSGALYEQYF
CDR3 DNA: TGTGCCAGCAGTTACCCTTCCGGGACTAGCGGGGCGCTTTACGAGCAGTACTTC

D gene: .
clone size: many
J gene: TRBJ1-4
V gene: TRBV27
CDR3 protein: CASSLSRGLVYEKLFF
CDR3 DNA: TGTGCCAGCAGTTTATCCAGGGGACTGGTATATGAAAAACTGTTTTTT

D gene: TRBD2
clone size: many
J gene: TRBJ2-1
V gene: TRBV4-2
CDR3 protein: CASSQQLAGGRSEQFF
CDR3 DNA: TGTGCCAGCAGCCAACAACTAGCGGGGGGGCGAAGTGAGCAGTTCTTC

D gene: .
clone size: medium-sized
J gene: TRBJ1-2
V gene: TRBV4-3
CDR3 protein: CASSQEIQSAYGYTF
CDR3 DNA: TGCGCCAGCAGCCAAGAGATACAGTCGGCATATGGCTACACCTTC

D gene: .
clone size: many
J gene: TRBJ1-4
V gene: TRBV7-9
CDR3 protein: CASSSPLETAIEKLFF
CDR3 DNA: TGTGCCAGCAGCTCCCCCTTAGAGACAGCAATTGAAAAACTGTTTTTT

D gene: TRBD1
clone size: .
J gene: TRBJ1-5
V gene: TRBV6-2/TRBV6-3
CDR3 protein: CASRSFWVQGAGDQPQHF
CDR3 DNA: TGTGCCAGCAGATCATTTTGGGTCCAGGGGGCGGGAGATCAGCCCCAGCATTTT

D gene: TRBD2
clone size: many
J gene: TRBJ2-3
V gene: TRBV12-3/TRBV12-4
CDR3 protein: CASSSYLAGGPYTQYF
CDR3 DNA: TGTGCCAGCAGTTCGTACTTGGCGGGGGGACCGTATACGCAGTATTTT

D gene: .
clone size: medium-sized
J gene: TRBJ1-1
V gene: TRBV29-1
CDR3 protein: CSVINVWEAFF
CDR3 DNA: TGCAGCGTCATAAATGTATGGGAAGCTTTCTTT

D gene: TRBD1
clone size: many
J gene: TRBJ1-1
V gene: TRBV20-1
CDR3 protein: CSARDGGQGDTEAFF
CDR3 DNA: TGCAGTGCTAGAGATGGGGGGCAGGGGGACACTGAAGCTTTCTTT

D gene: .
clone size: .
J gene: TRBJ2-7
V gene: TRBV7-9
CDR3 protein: CASSHGGIAYEQYF
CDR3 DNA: TGTGCCAGCAGCCATGGGGGGATCGCTTACGAGCAGTACTTC

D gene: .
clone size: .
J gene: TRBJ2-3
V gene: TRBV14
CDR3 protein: CASSQVGTDTQYF
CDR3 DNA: TGTGCCAGCAGCCAAGTCGGCACAGATACGCAGTATTTT

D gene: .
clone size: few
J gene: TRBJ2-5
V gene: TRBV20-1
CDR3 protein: CSAPQDQETQYF
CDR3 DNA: TGCAGTGCCCCACAAGATCAAGAGACCCAGTACTTC

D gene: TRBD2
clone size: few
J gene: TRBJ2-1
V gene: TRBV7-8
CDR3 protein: CASWSGGAYNEQFF
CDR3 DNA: TGTGCCAGCTGGAGCGGGGGGGCTTACAATGAGCAGTTCTTC